Included here is one T cell receptor beta chain sequence, with context. The CDR3 is 17 residues long. Germline V lookup: CDR1 MNHEY, CDR2 SMNVEV (reference sequence). Trimming removed 4 bases at V and 4 bases at J, with 23 bases between. The table came from immunoSEQ multiplex PCR; TCRdb's copy has only in-frame clones and leaves some out. The repertoire holds over 90,000 clones, 95% to 97% seen once, with about 0.35% in the top ten. This sample is drawn from a study of technical replicates of blood from a few donors. Material: T cells isolated from PBMCs. The sequence came from a human donor in good health. This sequence joins TRBV27 and TRBJ2-7, with D tentatively TRBD1 (6 bases). The CDR3 DNA sequence: TGTGCCAGCAGTTCCCCCGGAGCGGCAGGGGTTCGATACGAGCAGTACTTC. Its translation is CASSSPGAAGVRYEQYF.